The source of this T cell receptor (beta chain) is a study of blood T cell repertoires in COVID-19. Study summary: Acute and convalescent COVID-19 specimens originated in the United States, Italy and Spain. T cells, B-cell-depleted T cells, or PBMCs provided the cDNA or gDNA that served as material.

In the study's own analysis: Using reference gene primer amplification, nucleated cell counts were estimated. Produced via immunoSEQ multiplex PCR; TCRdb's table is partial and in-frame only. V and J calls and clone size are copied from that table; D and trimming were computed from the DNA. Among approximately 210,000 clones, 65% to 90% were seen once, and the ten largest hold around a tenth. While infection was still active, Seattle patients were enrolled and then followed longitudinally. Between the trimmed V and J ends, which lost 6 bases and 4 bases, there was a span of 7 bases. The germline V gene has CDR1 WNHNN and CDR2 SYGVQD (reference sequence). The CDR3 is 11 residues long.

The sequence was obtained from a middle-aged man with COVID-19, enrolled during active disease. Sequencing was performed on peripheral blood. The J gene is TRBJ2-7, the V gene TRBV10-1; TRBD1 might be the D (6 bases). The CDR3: CASRQGYEQYF. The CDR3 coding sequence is TGCGCCAGCAGGCAGGGGTACGAGCAGTACTTC.